Each of the 10 T cell receptor beta chains below was sequenced from the same sample in a study of vaccination and CD4 T cells after COVID-19. This sample's treatment: approximately 10-day PBMC culture with coronavirus spike peptide pools or control peptides (ViraFEST assay). Antigen specificity for these receptors is unknown. Sequencing of cultured CD4+ T cell DNA used the Oncomine TCR Beta short-read assay. TCRdb ran MiXCR on the PCR reads and lists one entry per CDR3 protein. The sample includes under 20,000 distinct CDR3 sequences, more than 25% of them seen just once. The sequenced material came from cultured CD4+ T cells from blood. The source of these receptors is a human donor with COVID-19.

This clonotype showed up just a few times. V and J are TRBV19 and TRBJ1-2, with D unclear. Germline V CDR1 and CDR2: LNHDA, SQIVND (reference sequence). Trimming left V 5 bases short and J 5 bases short, with 9 bases between. The CDR3 totals 12 residues. The CDR3 DNA follows: TGTGCCAGTAGTCTCATGGGTTATGGCTACACCTTC. This codes for CASSLMGYGYTF.

This clonotype appeared a few times. The CDR3 region is CASSELGAFPCTDTQYF. CDR3 bases: TGCGCCAGCAGTGAGCTGGGGGCGTTTCCATGCACAGATACGCAGTATTTT. The chain couples TRBV10-1 to TRBJ2-3; the D gene is possibly TRBD1 (6 bases). CDR1 and CDR2 from the germline V gene are WNHNN and SYGVQD (reference sequence). The CDR3 is 17 residues long. V was trimmed by 2 bases and J by 1 base, leaving 16 bases between them.

The chain has TRBV5-4 and TRBJ1-4; D ambiguous. This CDR3 comprises 15 residues. Deletions cut 4 bases from V and 0 bases from J, with 10 bases between. The germline CDR1 and CDR2 sequences are SGHNT and YYREEE (reference sequence). The CDR3 sequence: CASSADFATNEKLFF. The CDR3 DNA reads TGTGCCAGCAGCGCGGACTTCGCAACTAATGAAAAACTGTTTTTT.

Relative to its sample, this clonotype is medium-sized. The J gene is TRBJ1-6, the V gene TRBV10-3; D is unclear. V lost 3 bases, J lost 10 bases, and 13 bases lay in between. The germline V gene has CDR1 ENHRY and CDR2 SYGVKD. The CDR3 has 14 amino acids. CDR3 sequence (DNA): TGTGCCATCAGTGAACCCTCTGAGGAGTCACCCCTCCACTTT. This codes for CAISEPSEESPLHF.

This clonotype was picked up a small number of times. The chain employs TRBV24-1 and TRBJ2-5, with TRBD2 as a possible D gene (5 bases). CDR3 length: 14 amino acids. Deletions cut 3 bases from V and 5 bases from J, with 12 bases between. Germline-derived CDR1 and CDR2 are KGHDR and SFDVKD. The CDR3 loop is CATSDPTSMETQYF. The CDR3 DNA follows: TGTGCCACCAGTGATCCTACTAGTATGGAGACCCAGTACTTC.

V gene TRBV7-3 combines with J gene TRBJ2-5, with 7 bases fitting TRBD2. V trimming: 0 bases; J trimming: 5 bases; junction bases outside the gene matches: 0. The CDR3 has 13 residues. Germline V CDR1 and CDR2: SGHTA, FQGTGA. The CDR3 nucleotides read TGTGCCAGCAGCTTAACTAGCGGGGAGACCCAGTACTTC. Protein product: CASSLTSGETQYF.

This clonotype has only a few counts. The chain combines TRBV19 with TRBJ1-5, with D perhaps TRBD1 (5 bases). V lost 3 bases, J lost 3 bases, and 9 bases lay in between. In germline, CDR1 is LNHDA, CDR2 SQIVND (reference sequence). This CDR3 has 14 amino acids. The CDR3 loop reads CASSIDSHNQPQHF. The CDR3 DNA is TGTGCCAGTAGTATCGACAGTCACAATCAGCCCCAGCATTTT.

This clonotype was seen a single time. Germline is not matched at one junction end, which may reflect a read error. The rearrangement joins TRBV7-2 to TRBJ1-6; possibly TRBD1 for D (5 bases). Germline V CDR1 and CDR2: SGHTA, FQGNSA. The CDR3 is made up of 15 amino acids. CDR3 in DNA: TGTGCCAGCAGCTTAGCGGAGGGGTATAGTTCACCCCTCCACTTT. It codes for CASSLAEGYSSPLHF.

This chain joins TRBV19 and TRBJ2-7; 8 bases align to TRBD1. From germline, CDR1 is LNHDA and CDR2 SQIVND (reference sequence). V trimming: 5 bases; J trimming: 4 bases; junction bases outside the gene matches: 4. This CDR3 spans 13 amino acids. CDR3: CASSLTGGYEQYF. The CDR3 DNA reads as TGTGCCAGTAGTTTAACAGGGGGTTACGAGCAGTACTTC.

The CDR3 DNA reads as TGTGCCAGCAGTATGGGGCCGGAAGGGGCCGGGGAGCTGTTTTTT. Translation: CASSMGPEGAGELFF. V and J are TRBV27 and TRBJ2-2; D possibly corresponds to TRBD1 (5 bases). The CDR3 has 15 amino acids. V dropped 5 bases and J dropped 6 bases, with 16 bases sitting between them. Germline V lookup: CDR1 MNHEY, CDR2 SMNVEV (reference sequence).